This T cell receptor beta chain was sequenced in a study of monozygotic twins with inflammatory bowel disease. For each CDR3 protein, TCRdb gives one entry from its re-call of the 5' RACE reads, without DNA. Here the sample table reports approximately 160,000 distinct CDR3 sequences. CDR1 and CDR2 from the germline V gene are SEHNR and FQNEAQ (reference sequence). The CDR3 length is 14 residues. The material sequenced was blood. The chain recombines TRBV7-9 with TRBJ2-1; there is no DNA to check the TCRdb D call of TRBD1. The sequence came from a human donor with ulcerative colitis or Crohn's disease, or a healthy co-twin of an affected twin (not recorded which). This chain's CDR3 is CASSFAAPYNEQFF.